This T cell receptor beta chain was sequenced in a study of T cells in Graves' hyperthyroidism and ophthalmopathy. With a duration under 2 months, the hyperthyroidism was newly diagnosed in patients aged 18 to 65. It was 10 ml of fresh peripheral blood that supplied the PBMCs. Template material for amplifying TCR beta CDR3 regions consisted of RNA transcripts. Initially, a first-round RT-PCR of the TCR CDR3 employed the HTBI primer set. In TCRdb, the multiplex PCR reads were re-called with MiXCR into one record per CDR3 protein. The top ten hold over 8% of the sample, which has hundreds of thousands of distinct CDR3 sequences, around 38% seen once. This clonotype has more than one count but fewer than ten. The sequencing sample was made of blood. The sequence was collected from a man between 18 and 29 years old with Graves' hyperthyroidism.

CDR3 residues: CSALGQEYEQYF. CDR3 sequence (DNA): TGCAGTGCTTTGGGACAGGAGTACGAGCAGTACTTC. The gene calls are TRBV20-1 and TRBJ2-7, with 8 bases fitting TRBD1. The junction had 4 bases not matched to a gene; V was cut back by 5 bases and J by 4 bases. CDR1 DFQATT and CDR2 SNEGSKA come from the germline V gene (reference sequence). The CDR3 length is 12 residues.